The next 29 T cell receptor beta chains were all read from a single sample in a study of blood T cell repertoires in COVID-19. The assay was immunoSEQ multiplex PCR, and TCRdb's table has in-frame clones only and misses some. The data show over 150,000 clones, 76% seen once. Sequences were obtained from peripheral blood. The receptors were sampled from an elderly woman with acute or convalescent COVID-19.

The J gene is TRBJ1-1, the V gene TRBV4-3; D uncertain. Germline V gene lookup returns CDR1 LGHNA and CDR2 YSLEER. V was cut by 0 bases and J by 5 bases, with 10 bases left in between. This CDR3 has 14 amino acids. The CDR3 DNA reads as TGCGCCAGCAGCCAAGATCTCCAGTTAACTGAAGCTTTCTTT. It encodes CASSQDLQLTEAFF.

The chain couples TRBV6-5 to TRBJ1-2, with D possibly TRBD1 on 6 matching bases. Per germline, CDR1 MNHEY and CDR2 SVGAGI. This CDR3 contains 15 residues. Trimming left V 8 bases short and J 5 bases short, with 21 bases between. The CDR3, as DNA: TGTGCCAGCGCCGACACTTTTACAGGGCGTTATGGCTACACCTTC. As protein: CASADTFTGRYGYTF.

This clone has more than one count but fewer than ten. This chain joins TRBV18 and TRBJ1-4; no reliable D call. CDR3 length: 16 amino acids. The V gene's germline CDR1 is KGHSH and CDR2 LQKENI. V gave up 2 bases and J gave up 7 bases, with 17 bases separating them. The CDR3 coding sequence is TGTGCCAGCTCACCATTTCAACAGAAAGAAGGTGAAAAACTGTTTTTT. It yields the protein CASSPFQQKEGEKLFF. Full variable domain (remainder filled in from reference TRBV18 and TRBJ1-4): NAGVMQNPRHLVRRRGQEARLRCSPMKGHSHVYWYRQLPEEGLKFMVYLQKENIIDESGMPKERFSAEFPKEGPSILRIQQVVRGDSAAYFCASSPFQQKEGEKLFFGSGTQLSVL.

This chain uses TRBV27 with TRBJ1-6; D is possibly TRBD1 (5 bases). CDR3 length: 18 residues. Trimming pared 5 bases from V and 2 bases from J, leaving 19 bases between. Germline CDR1 reads MNHEY; CDR2 reads SMNVEV (reference sequence). CDR3 DNA: TGTGCCAGCAGTACCCGACAGCGACCGGGGGCCTATAATTCACCCCTCCACTTT. Translation: CASSTRQRPGAYNSPLHF.

A few counts support this clone. V gene TRBV5-6 combines with J gene TRBJ1-2; the match to TRBD1 covers 11 bases. Germline values: CDR1 SGHDT, CDR2 YYEEEE. The CDR3 has 15 residues. Trimming removed 2 bases from V and 2 bases from J; junction bases left unmatched: 2. CDR3 bases: TGTGCCAGCAGCTTCTGGGACAGGGGGAACTATGGCTACACCTTC. It yields the protein CASSFWDRGNYGYTF.

The V gene is TRBV4-2, the J gene TRBJ2-6; TRBD1 matches at 11 bases. Germline CDR1 is LGHNA and CDR2 is YNFKEQ. The CDR3 is 17 residues long. The V segment lost 3 bases and the J segment 0 bases; nucleotides outside the gene matches: 1. CDR3: CASSQGQGGSGANVLTF. The CDR3 DNA reads TGTGCCAGCAGCCAGGGACAGGGGGGCTCTGGGGCCAACGTCCTGACTTTC.

This clone was observed once. The chain carries TRBV4-3 and TRBJ1-4, with D unresolved. The CDR3 has 14 residues. In germline, CDR1 is LGHNA, CDR2 YSLEER. V lost 0 bases and J 7 bases, leaving 9 bases between the germline ends. CDR3 bases: TGCGCCAGCAGCCAAGAGTTCAGTACTGAAAAACTGTTTTTT. It codes for CASSQEFSTEKLFF.

The chain joins TRBV5-8 to TRBJ1-3; D gene unclear. Germline lookup yields CDR1 SGHTS and CDR2 YDEGEE. V gave up 4 bases and J gave up 1 base, with 15 bases separating them. CDR3 size: 16 residues. The CDR3 sequence is CASSLKAQSSGNTIYF. The CDR3 DNA reads as TGTGCCAGCAGCCTGAAAGCACAGTCATCTGGAAACACCATATATTTT. The entire variable domain, with the rest obtained from reference TRBV5-8 and TRBJ1-3, is as follows: EAGVTQSPTHLIKTRGQQATLRCSPISGHTSVYWYQQALGLGLQFLLWYDEGEERNRGNFPPRFSGRQFPNYSSELNVNALELEDSALYLCASSLKAQSSGNTIYFGEGSWLTVV.

The rearrangement links TRBV7-9 to TRBJ1-4, with 8 bases that match TRBD1. The CDR3 length is 14 residues. The germline V gene encodes CDR1 SEHNR and CDR2 FQNEAQ (reference sequence). Germline trimming cut 5 bases from V and 8 bases from J; bases unmatched to any gene: 7. CDR3 DNA sequence: TGTGCCAGCAGCCAAGACAGGGGACTGGAAAAACTGTTTTTT. Encoded protein: CASSQDRGLEKLFF. Supplemented by reference TRBV7-9 and TRBJ1-4, the full variable domain reads DTGVSQNPRHKITKRGQNVTFRCDPISEHNRLYWYRQTLGQGPEFLTYFQNEAQLEKSRLLSDRFSAERPKGSFSTLEIQRTEQGDSAMYLCASSQDRGLEKLFFGSGTQLSVL.

The V gene is TRBV5-1, the J gene TRBJ2-2, with 8 positions matching TRBD2. The CDR3 is 13 amino acids. Germline lookup yields CDR1 SGHRS and CDR2 YFSETQ. V shed 5 bases, J shed 5 bases, and the junction held 2 bases outside the gene matches. The CDR3 loop is CASRERETGELFF. The CDR3 DNA reads as TGCGCCAGCAGGGAGCGGGAGACCGGGGAGCTGTTTTTT.

This clone was seen only a few times. The rearrangement links TRBV2 to TRBJ1-1, with D unresolved. Trimming took off 3 bases at V and 1 base at J, with 6 bases between the two ends. The germline V gene has CDR1 SNHLY and CDR2 FYNNEI. CDR3 length equals 13 residues. The CDR3 loop reads CASSDQQNTEAFF. In nucleotides, the CDR3 is TGTGCCAGCAGTGACCAACAGAACACTGAAGCTTTCTTT.

This sequence joins TRBV28 and TRBJ1-1; no definite D call. Trimming removed 6 bases from V and 4 bases from J, with 12 bases in between. The CDR3 has 13 amino acids. Germline lookup yields CDR1 MDHEN and CDR2 SYDVKM. CDR3 loop: CASRGSPPTEAFF. The CDR3 DNA sequence: TGTGCCAGCAGGGGCAGCCCTCCCACTGAAGCTTTCTTT.

This chain links TRBV7-2 with TRBJ1-6, with TRBD1 matching over 9 bases. The CDR3 loop spans 15 amino acids. From germline, CDR1 is SGHTA and CDR2 FQGNSA. J gave up 7 bases and V 4 bases, and 5 bases lay outside the gene matches. CDR3 sequence: CASSSGQGRNSPLHF. CDR3 DNA: TGTGCCAGCAGCTCGGGACAGGGAAGGAATTCACCCCTCCACTTT.

V is TRBV4-2 and J is TRBJ1-1, with 10 positions matching TRBD1. The V gene end was trimmed by 0 bases and the J gene end by 3 bases; junction bases not matched to a gene: 4. Per germline, CDR1 LGHNA and CDR2 YNFKEQ. The CDR3 contains 16 residues. CDR3 amino acids: CASSQEGDRGDTEAFF. The CDR3, as DNA: TGTGCCAGCAGCCAAGAGGGGGACAGGGGTGACACTGAAGCTTTCTTT.

This clone was observed a handful of times. V is TRBV7-2 and J is TRBJ1-6, with a tentative D call TRBD1 (6 bases). The CDR3 sequence is 15 residues long. Trimming removed 5 bases at V and 6 bases at J, with 14 bases between. From germline, CDR1 is SGHTA and CDR2 FQGNSA. CDR3 sequence reads: CASSTGQRTNSPLHF. The CDR3 DNA reads TGTGCCAGCAGCACCGGACAGCGAACTAATTCACCCCTCCACTTT.

Regarding this clone: Its ends do not fully match the called genes, so a read error is possible. The chain is built from TRBV20-1 and TRBJ2-7, with no clear D. The CDR3 runs 11 residues. Germline assignment: CDR1 DFQATT and CDR2 SNEGSKA (reference sequence). For the CDR3, the DNA is TGCAGTGCTAGTCAATCGAGTCGGGTCTTTTTC. This gives the protein CSASQSSRVFF.

V is TRBV30 and J is TRBJ1-3, with 7 positions matching TRBD1. The V segment lost 4 bases and the J segment 9 bases; nucleotides outside the gene matches: 9. Per germline, CDR1 GTSNPN and CDR2 SVGIG (reference sequence). CDR3 length: 13 amino acids. CDR3 region: CAWNSGGRRTIYF. CDR3 nucleotides: TGTGCCTGGAATTCAGGGGGTAGGCGCACCATATATTTT.

The chain joins TRBV5-1 to TRBJ2-2; 8 nucleotides line up with TRBD2. V lost 0 bases to trimming and J lost 1 base; unmatched junction nucleotides: 11. The CDR3 totals 19 residues. Germline V lookup: CDR1 SGHRS, CDR2 YFSETQ. The CDR3 region has the DNA TGCGCCAGCAGCTTGGGAGGACAGAGTAGCGGGGTGAACACCGGGGAGCTGTTTTTT. It translates to CASSLGGQSSGVNTGELFF.

J is TRBJ1-2 and V is TRBV4-3, with 11 nucleotides matching TRBD1. This CDR3 spans 16 amino acids. CDR1 LGHNA and CDR2 YSLEER come from the germline V gene. V trimming: 0 bases; J trimming: 7 bases; junction bases outside the gene matches: 7. Here the CDR3 reads CASSQDLDRGRGGYTF. The CDR3 region has the DNA TGCGCCAGCAGCCAAGATTTGGACAGGGGGCGAGGTGGCTACACCTTC.

This clone was seen once. This chain joins TRBV7-9 and TRBJ1-4; TRBD1 matches 7 bases. The CDR3 consists of 16 residues. Trimming at V came to 1 base and at J to 10 bases, leaving 12 bases not matched to a gene. CDR1 and CDR2 (germline): SEHNR, FQNEAQ (reference sequence). The CDR3 coding sequence is TGTGCCAGCAGCTTAGGATCCGACAGGGCCGACGGAAAACTGTTTTTT. Translation: CASSLGSDRADGKLFF.

The chain is built from TRBV7-9 and TRBJ1-5, with 9 bases aligning to TRBD1. The trim removed 1 base at V and 3 bases at J, leaving 13 bases unmatched. CDR1 is SEHNR, CDR2 FQNEAQ, per germline (reference sequence). This CDR3 contains 19 residues. The CDR3 reads CASSLVPMGQGRANQPQHF. In DNA, the CDR3 is TGTGCCAGCAGCTTAGTGCCTATGGGACAGGGAAGGGCCAATCAGCCCCAGCATTTT.

The V and J genes are TRBV11-2 and TRBJ2-1; weak D call: TRBD2 (6 bases). Germline CDR1 SGHAT, CDR2 FQNNGV. Between the trimmed V and J ends, which lost 1 base and 7 bases, there was a span of 11 bases. The CDR3 runs to 14 residues. CDR3 nucleotides: TGTGCCAGCAGCTTAGTGGCGGAGGGAAATGAGCAGTTCTTC. It yields the protein CASSLVAEGNEQFF.

This chain joins TRBV6-5 and TRBJ1-5; D is unclear. The V gene's germline CDR1 is MNHEY and CDR2 SVGAGI. The CDR3 length is 15 residues. Trimming cost V 0 bases and J 3 bases, with 9 bases left between them. The CDR3 nucleotides read TGTGCCAGCAGTTACTCGAGAACAGTCAATCAGCCCCAGCATTTT. It specifies CASSYSRTVNQPQHF.

The rearrangement links TRBV12-3 or TRBV12-4 to TRBJ1-5; 8 nucleotides line up with TRBD1. The ends lost 6 bases at V and 5 bases at J; junction bases unmatched: 3. This CDR3 comprises 13 residues. The CDR3 nucleotides are TGTGCCAGCAGCACGACAGGGGATCAGCCCCAGCATTTT. This translates into CASSTTGDQPQHF.

The CDR3 DNA reads as TGTGCCAGCAGCGGGAAACCGGGACAAGTGAACACCGGGGAGCTGTTTTTT. Its protein is CASSGKPGQVNTGELFF. The rearrangement links TRBV9 to TRBJ2-2, with D possibly TRBD1 on 6 matching bases. The germline gives CDR1 SGDLS, CDR2 YYNGEE. V dropped 3 bases and J dropped 1 base, with 16 bases sitting between them. CDR3 size: 17 residues. The whole variable domain, remainder taken from reference TRBV9 and TRBJ2-2, is DSGVTQTPKHLITATGQRVTLRCSPRSGDLSVYWYQQSLDQGLQFLIQYYNGEERAKGNILERFSAQQFPDLHSELNLSSLELGDSALYFCASSGKPGQVNTGELFFGEGSRLTVL.

CDR3 bases: TGTGCCAGCAGGGACTCTGGGACAGGGAGGGGGGAGCTGTTTTTT. It specifies CASRDSGTGRGELFF. The V call is TRBV6-6, the J call TRBJ2-2; 9 bases line up with TRBD1. Losses at the gene ends were 6 bases for V and 8 bases for J; bases not matched to a gene: 10. Germline V lookup: CDR1 MNHNY, CDR2 SVGAGI (reference sequence). This CDR3 region has 15 residues.

The rearrangement joins TRBV19 to TRBJ2-7; TRBD2 matches at 9 bases. The CDR3 covers 15 residues. Germline V gene sequence: CDR1 LNHDA, CDR2 SQIVND (reference sequence). J lost 2 bases, V lost 8 bases, and 10 bases had no gene match. CDR3 bases: TGTGCCAGTGGCCGTACTAGCGGGCCAACCTACGAGCAGTACTTC. Translating gives CASGRTSGPTYEQYF. The whole variable domain, remainder taken from reference TRBV19 and TRBJ2-7, is DGGITQSPKYLFRKEGQNVTLSCEQNLNHDAMYWYRQDPGQGLRLIYYSQIVNDFQKGDIAEGYSVSREKKESFPLTVTSAQKNPTAFYLCASGRTSGPTYEQYFGPGTRLTVT.

J is TRBJ1-5 and V is TRBV29-1, with 9 bases that match TRBD1. This CDR3 region has 14 residues. Trimming at V came to 7 bases and at J to 7 bases, leaving 11 bases not matched to a gene. CDR1 SQVTM and CDR2 ANQGSEA come from the germline V gene. Here the CDR3 DNA reads TGCAGCGCCCCTCCCGGGACAGGGTACCAGCCCCAGCATTTT. Translation gives CSAPPGTGYQPQHF.

The chain couples TRBV13 to TRBJ1-1; 7 bases align to TRBD1. The CDR3 is 17 residues long. The germline V gene has CDR1 PRHDT and CDR2 FYEKMQ (reference sequence). Germline trimming cut 3 bases from V and 6 bases from J; bases unmatched to any gene: 16. CDR3 protein: CASSFRTGGLRLSEAFF. CDR3 in DNA: TGTGCCAGCAGCTTTCGGACAGGCGGCCTCAGGCTCTCTGAAGCTTTCTTT.